The clone carrying this T cell receptor beta chain appeared many times. Its antigen is still unknown. This sample is drawn from a study of CD8+CD57+ T cells in acquired aplastic anemia. Overall study: DNA recovered from sorted CD4+ and CD8+ cells had a mean of about 3.5 ug. An average of about 9.8 million reads for CD4+ cells was obtained from healthy donors. Points from the study as a whole: Controls did not differ significantly from patients in CD8+ Simpson's diversity.

Genomic DNA provided the template from which TCR beta VDJ and CDR3 profiles were obtained. TCRdb redid the calling of the reads with MiXCR, one entry per CDR3 protein. The sample carries about 140,000 distinct CDR3 sequences, 41% recorded once. Sequenced sample: sorted CD4+, CD8+, or CD8+CD57+ T cells (not recorded which) from PBMCs. This TCR derives from a human donor in good health, serving as a control.

CDR3 amino acids: CASSFTEGTGELFF. The CDR3, as DNA: TGTGCCAGCAGCTTCACCGAGGGGACCGGGGAGCTGTTTTTT. The chain uses TRBV11-2 and TRBJ2-2; D is possibly TRBD1 or TRBD2 (5 bases each). The CDR3 loop spans 14 amino acids. The V gene's germline CDR1 is SGHAT and CDR2 FQNNGV. Trimming removed 3 bases at V and 5 bases at J, with 10 bases between.